This T cell receptor (beta chain) was identified during a study of cytomegalovirus exposure and HLA in healthy donors. Germline V gives CDR1 MDHEN, CDR2 SYDVKM. The CDR3 consists of 15 residues. V dropped 4 bases and J dropped 5 bases, with 17 bases sitting between them. Regarding this clone: What it recognizes is unknown.

General study results and limits: Per published accounts, TCR beta sequences correctly predicted the HLA-A and HLA-B alleles of most subjects. Later, an analysis found that common viral pathogens appeared to be linked with several of the most significant clusters.

The PCR used 60 Vbeta and 13 Jbeta primers. Assay used: immunoSEQ multiplex PCR; TCRdb lists only in-frame clones, some missing. The specimen's table records over 100,000 clones. The origin of this receptor is a woman between 35 and 50 years old in good health and CMV-seropositive. The rearrangement uses TRBV28 and TRBJ1-1; D might be TRBD1 (6 bases). The sequenced material came from PBMCs. The CDR3 DNA reads as TGTGCCAGCAGTTCCCCGGGACAAGGGGAGACTGAAGCTTTCTTT. Protein sequence: CASSSPGQGETEAFF.